This T cell receptor beta chain was profiled in a study of blood T cell repertoires in COVID-19. Data came from immunoSEQ multiplex PCR; TCRdb stores just in-frame clones and leaves some out. The repertoire holds about 260,000 clones, with around nine tenths as singletons. This clone appeared a single time. Unmatched junction bases numbered 3, after V lost 0 bases and J lost 4 bases. This CDR3 has 14 amino acids. Germline V gene lookup returns CDR1 SGHTA and CDR2 FQGNSA. This receptor was taken from a man between 35 and 55 years old with active or convalescent COVID-19. This chain joins TRBV7-2 and TRBJ2-7; 7 nucleotides align to TRBD1. What was sequenced was peripheral blood. The CDR3 region is CASSLAVTGYEQYF. CDR3 nucleotide sequence: TGTGCCAGCAGCTTAGCGGTGACAGGGTACGAGCAGTACTTC.